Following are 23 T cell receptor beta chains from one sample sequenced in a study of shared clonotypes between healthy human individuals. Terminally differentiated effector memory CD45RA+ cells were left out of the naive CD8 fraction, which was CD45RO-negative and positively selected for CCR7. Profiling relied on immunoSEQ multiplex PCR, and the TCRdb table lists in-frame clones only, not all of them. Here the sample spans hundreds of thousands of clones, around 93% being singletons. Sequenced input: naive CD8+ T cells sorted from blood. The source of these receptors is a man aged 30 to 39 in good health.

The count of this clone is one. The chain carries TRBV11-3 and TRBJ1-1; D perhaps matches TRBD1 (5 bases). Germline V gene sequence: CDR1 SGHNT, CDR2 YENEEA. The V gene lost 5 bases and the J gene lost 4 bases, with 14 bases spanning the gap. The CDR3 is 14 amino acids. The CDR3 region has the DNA TGTGCCAGCAGCCCAAGGGGTGGGATCACTGAAGCTTTCTTT. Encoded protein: CASSPRGGITEAFF.

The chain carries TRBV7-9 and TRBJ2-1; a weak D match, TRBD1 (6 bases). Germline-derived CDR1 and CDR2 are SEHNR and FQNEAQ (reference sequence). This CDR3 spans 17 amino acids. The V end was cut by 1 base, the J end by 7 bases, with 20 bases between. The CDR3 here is CASSLDRDRGGSNEQFF. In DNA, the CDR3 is TGTGCCAGCAGCTTAGACAGGGACCGCGGAGGATCGAATGAGCAGTTCTTC.

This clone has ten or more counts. The CDR3 DNA reads as TGTGCCATCAGCCCTCAAGGGCGGGAGGGCCTATACGAGCAGTACTTC. This gives the protein CAISPQGREGLYEQYF. V is TRBV10-3 and J is TRBJ2-7; 9 bases are shared with TRBD2. The CDR3 has 16 amino acids. Looked up from germline, CDR1 is ENHRY and CDR2 is SYGVKD. V lost 6 bases and J lost 4; bases outside the gene matches: 13.

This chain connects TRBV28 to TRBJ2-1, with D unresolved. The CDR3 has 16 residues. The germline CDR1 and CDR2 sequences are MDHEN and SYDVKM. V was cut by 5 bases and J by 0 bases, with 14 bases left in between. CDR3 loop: CASSPLESPSYNEQFF. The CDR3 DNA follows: TGTGCCAGCAGTCCCCTAGAATCACCCTCCTACAATGAGCAGTTCTTC.

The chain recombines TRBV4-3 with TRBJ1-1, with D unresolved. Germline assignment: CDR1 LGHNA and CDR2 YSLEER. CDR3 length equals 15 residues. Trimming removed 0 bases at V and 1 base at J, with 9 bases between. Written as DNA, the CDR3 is TGCGCCAGCAGCCAAGAGGTGGTTGGGAACACTGAAGCTTTCTTT. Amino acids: CASSQEVVGNTEAFF.

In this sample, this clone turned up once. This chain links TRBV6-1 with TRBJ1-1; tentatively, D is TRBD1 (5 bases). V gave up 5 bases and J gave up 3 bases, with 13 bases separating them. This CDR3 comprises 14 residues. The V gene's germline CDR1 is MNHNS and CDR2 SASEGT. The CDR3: CASSPRGGYTEAFF. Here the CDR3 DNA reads TGTGCCAGCAGTCCCCGGGGGGGGTACACTGAAGCTTTCTTT.

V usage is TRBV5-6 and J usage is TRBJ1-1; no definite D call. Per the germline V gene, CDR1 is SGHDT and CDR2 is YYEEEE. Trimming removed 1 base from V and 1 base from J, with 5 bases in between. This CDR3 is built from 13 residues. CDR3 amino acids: CASSLRANTEAFF. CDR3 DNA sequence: TGTGCCAGCAGCTTGAGGGCGAACACTGAAGCTTTCTTT.

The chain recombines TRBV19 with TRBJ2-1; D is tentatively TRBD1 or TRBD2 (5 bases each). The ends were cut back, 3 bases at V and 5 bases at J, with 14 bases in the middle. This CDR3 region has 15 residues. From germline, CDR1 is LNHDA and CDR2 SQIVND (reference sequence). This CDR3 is CASSITGQPNNEQFF. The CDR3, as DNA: TGTGCCAGTAGTATCACGGGGCAGCCCAACAATGAGCAGTTCTTC.

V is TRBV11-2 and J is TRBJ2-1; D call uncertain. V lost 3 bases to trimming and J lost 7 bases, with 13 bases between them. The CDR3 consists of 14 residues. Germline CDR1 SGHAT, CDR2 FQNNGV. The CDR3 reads CASSLFIEPNEQFF. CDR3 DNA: TGTGCCAGCAGCTTGTTTATCGAACCAAATGAGCAGTTCTTC. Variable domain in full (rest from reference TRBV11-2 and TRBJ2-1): EAGVAQSPRYKIIEKRQSVAFWCNPISGHATLYWYQQILGQGPKLLIQFQNNGVVDDSQLPKDRFSAERLKGVDSTLKIQPAKLEDSAVYLCASSLFIEPNEQFFGPGTRLTVL.

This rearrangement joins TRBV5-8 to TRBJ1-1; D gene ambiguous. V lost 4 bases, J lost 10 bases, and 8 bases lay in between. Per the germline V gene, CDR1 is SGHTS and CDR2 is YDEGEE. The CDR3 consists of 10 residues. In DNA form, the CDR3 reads TGTGCCAGCAGCCCGTTTAGAGCTTTCTTT. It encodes CASSPFRAFF. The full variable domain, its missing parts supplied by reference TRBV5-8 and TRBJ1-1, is EAGVTQSPTHLIKTRGQQATLRCSPISGHTSVYWYQQALGLGLQFLLWYDEGEERNRGNFPPRFSGRQFPNYSSELNVNALELEDSALYLCASSPFRAFFGQGTRLTVV.

The CDR3 DNA sequence: TGTGCCAGCAGCTCCAGTGTGGAGCTAGAATACAATGAGCAGTTCTTC. Translation: CASSSSVELEYNEQFF. This chain links TRBV7-9 with TRBJ2-1; D is uncertain. The CDR3 spans 16 residues. V lost 4 bases and J lost 4, with 17 bases in between. Germline V CDR1 and CDR2: SEHNR, FQNEAQ (reference sequence).

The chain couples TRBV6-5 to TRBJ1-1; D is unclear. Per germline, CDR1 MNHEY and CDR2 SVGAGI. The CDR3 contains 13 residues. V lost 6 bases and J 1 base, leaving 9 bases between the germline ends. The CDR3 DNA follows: TGTGCCAGCAGCAAAACCTGGAACACTGAAGCTTTCTTT. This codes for CASSKTWNTEAFF.

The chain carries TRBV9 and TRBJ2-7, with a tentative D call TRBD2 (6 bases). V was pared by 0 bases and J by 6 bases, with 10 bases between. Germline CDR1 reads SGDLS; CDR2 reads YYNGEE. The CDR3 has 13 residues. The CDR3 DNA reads TGTGCCAGCAGCGTAGGGGGGGACTCCGAGCAGTACTTC. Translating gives CASSVGGDSEQYF. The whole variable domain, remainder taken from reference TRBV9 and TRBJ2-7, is DSGVTQTPKHLITATGQRVTLRCSPRSGDLSVYWYQQSLDQGLQFLIQYYNGEERAKGNILERFSAQQFPDLHSELNLSSLELGDSALYFCASSVGGDSEQYFGPGTRLTVT.

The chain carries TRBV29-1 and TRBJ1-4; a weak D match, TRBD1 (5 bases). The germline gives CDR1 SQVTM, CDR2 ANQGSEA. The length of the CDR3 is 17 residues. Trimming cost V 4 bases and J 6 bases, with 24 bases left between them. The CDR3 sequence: CSVGFFTTGPFDEKLFF. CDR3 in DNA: TGCAGCGTTGGATTTTTCACGACGGGGCCGTTTGATGAAAAACTGTTTTTT.

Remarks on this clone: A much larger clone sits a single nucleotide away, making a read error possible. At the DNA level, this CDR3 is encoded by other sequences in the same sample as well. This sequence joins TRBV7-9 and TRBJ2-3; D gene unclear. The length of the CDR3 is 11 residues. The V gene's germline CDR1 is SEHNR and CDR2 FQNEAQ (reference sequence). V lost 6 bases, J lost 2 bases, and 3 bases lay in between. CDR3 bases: TGTGCCAGCAGTTACACAGATACGCAGTATTTT. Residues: CASSYTDTQYF.

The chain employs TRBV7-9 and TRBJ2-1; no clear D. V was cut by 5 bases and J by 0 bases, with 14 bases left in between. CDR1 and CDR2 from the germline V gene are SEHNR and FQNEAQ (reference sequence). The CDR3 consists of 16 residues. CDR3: CASSPVAWSSYNEQFF. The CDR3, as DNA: TGTGCCAGCAGCCCGGTAGCTTGGAGCTCCTACAATGAGCAGTTCTTC.

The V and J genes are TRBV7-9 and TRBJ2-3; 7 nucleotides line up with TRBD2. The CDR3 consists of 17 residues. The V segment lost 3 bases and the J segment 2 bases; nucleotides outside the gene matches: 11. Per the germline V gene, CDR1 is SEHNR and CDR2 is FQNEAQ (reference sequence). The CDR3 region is CASSFPLADTHTDTQYF. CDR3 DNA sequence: TGTGCCAGCAGCTTCCCTCTAGCGGACACCCACACAGATACGCAGTATTTT. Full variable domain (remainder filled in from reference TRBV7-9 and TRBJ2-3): DTGVSQNPRHKITKRGQNVTFRCDPISEHNRLYWYRQTLGQGPEFLTYFQNEAQLEKSRLLSDRFSAERPKGSFSTLEIQRTEQGDSAMYLCASSFPLADTHTDTQYFGPGTRLTVL.

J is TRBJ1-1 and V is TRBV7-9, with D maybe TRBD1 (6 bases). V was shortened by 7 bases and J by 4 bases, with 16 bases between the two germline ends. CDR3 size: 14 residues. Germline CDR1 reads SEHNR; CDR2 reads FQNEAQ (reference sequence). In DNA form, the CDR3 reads TGTGCCAGCAATCCCGGCCGGGGGCCCACTGAAGCTTTCTTT. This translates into CASNPGRGPTEAFF.

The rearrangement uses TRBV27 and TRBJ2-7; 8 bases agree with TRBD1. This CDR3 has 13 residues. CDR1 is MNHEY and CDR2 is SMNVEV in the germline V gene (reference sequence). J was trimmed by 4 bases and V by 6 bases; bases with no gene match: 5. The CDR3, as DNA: TGTGCCAGCAGCGGGACAGGATTATACGAGCAGTACTTC. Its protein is CASSGTGLYEQYF.

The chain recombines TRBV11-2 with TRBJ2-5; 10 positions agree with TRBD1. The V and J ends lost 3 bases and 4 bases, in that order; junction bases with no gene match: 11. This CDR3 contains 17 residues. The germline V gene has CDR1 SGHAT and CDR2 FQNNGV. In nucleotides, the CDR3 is TGTGCCAGCAGCTTCGATAGTGACAGGGGGCTCGGAGAGACCCAGTACTTC. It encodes CASSFDSDRGLGETQYF.

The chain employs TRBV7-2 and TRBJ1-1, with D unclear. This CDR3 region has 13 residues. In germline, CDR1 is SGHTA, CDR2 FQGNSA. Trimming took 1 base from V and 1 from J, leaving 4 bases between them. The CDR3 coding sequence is TGTGCCAGCAGCTTAGTTGAGAACACTGAAGCTTTCTTT. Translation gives CASSLVENTEAFF.

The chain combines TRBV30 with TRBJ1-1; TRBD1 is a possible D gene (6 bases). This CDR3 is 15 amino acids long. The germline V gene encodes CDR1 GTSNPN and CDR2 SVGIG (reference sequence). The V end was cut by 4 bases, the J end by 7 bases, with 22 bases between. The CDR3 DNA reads TGTGCCTGGACTCTCTTCTCGGACAGCACTTATGAAGCTTTCTTT. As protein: CAWTLFSDSTYEAFF.

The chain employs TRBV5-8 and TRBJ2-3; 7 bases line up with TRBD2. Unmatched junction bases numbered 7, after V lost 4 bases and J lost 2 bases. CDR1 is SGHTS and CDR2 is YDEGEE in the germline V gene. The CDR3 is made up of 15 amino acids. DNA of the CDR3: TGTGCCAGCAGCGAACGGGACTACCTCACAGATACGCAGTATTTT. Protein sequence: CASSERDYLTDTQYF.